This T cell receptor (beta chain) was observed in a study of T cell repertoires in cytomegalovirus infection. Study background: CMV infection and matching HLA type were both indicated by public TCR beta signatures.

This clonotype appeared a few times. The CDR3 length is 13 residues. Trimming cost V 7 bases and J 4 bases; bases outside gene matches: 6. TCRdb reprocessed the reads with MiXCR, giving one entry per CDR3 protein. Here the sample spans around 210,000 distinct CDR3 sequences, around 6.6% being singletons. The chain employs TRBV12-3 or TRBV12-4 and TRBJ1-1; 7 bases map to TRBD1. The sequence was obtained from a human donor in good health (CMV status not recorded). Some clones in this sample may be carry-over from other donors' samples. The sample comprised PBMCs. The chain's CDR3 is CASTLQGSTEAFF. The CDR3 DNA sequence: TGTGCCAGCACCCTACAGGGGTCCACTGAAGCTTTCTTT.